This TCR beta chain was captured by sequencing in a study of T cells in Graves' hyperthyroidism and ophthalmopathy. This clonotype has at least ten counts. With 3 bases clipped from V and 6 bases from J, the junction kept 6 bases outside the gene matches. Looked up from germline, CDR1 is SEHNR and CDR2 is FQNEAQ (reference sequence). The CDR3 length is 16 residues. RNA transcripts provided the source from which TCR beta CDR3 regions were amplified. The HTBI primer set drove a first-round RT-PCR of the TCR CDR3. TCRdb passed the multiplex PCR reads through MiXCR, listing each CDR3 protein once. The data hold about 580,000 distinct CDR3 sequences, with approximately 15% observed a single time.

The TCR comes from a woman aged 25 to 39 with Graves' hyperthyroidism that later progressed to Graves' ophthalmopathy. The source material was blood. V is TRBV7-9 and J is TRBJ2-1; 12 nucleotides align to TRBD2. The CDR3 DNA reads TGTGCCAGCAGCTTCCCTGGACTAGCGGGATTCAATGAGCAGTTCTTC. Translated, it gives CASSFPGLAGFNEQFF. The whole variable domain, remainder taken from reference TRBV7-9 and TRBJ2-1, is DTGVSQNPRHKITKRGQNVTFRCDPISEHNRLYWYRQTLGQGPEFLTYFQNEAQLEKSRLLSDRFSAERPKGSFSTLEIQRTEQGDSAMYLCASSFPGLAGFNEQFFGPGTRLTVL.